These 23 T cell receptor beta chains share one sample of origin, sequenced in a study of beta chain features in type 1 diabetes. Overall study findings and caveats: All four CD4+ subsets from Type 1 diabetes patients carried moderately but significantly shorter TCRB CDR3s.

The authors reverse transcribed all of the isolated RNA, so sequencing captured expressed TCRB transcripts. Sequencing was performed with immunoSEQ multiplex PCR; in TCRdb, only in-frame clones are kept and a portion is missing. The table has about 260,000 clones, roughly 24% seen once. Their recognized antigens are unknown. Input material: naive CD4+ T cells from blood. These receptors all stem from a woman in her twenties or thirties with type 1 diabetes.

In its sample, this clone was seen a few times. This sequence joins TRBV28 and TRBJ1-1, with 8 bases that match TRBD1. CDR1 is MDHEN and CDR2 is SYDVKM in the germline V gene. V shed 3 bases and J 3 bases; nucleotides not matched to a gene: 12. The CDR3 spans 17 residues. CDR3 in amino acids: CASSLLRTGNPHTEAFF. As DNA, the CDR3 is TGTGCCAGCAGTTTGCTAAGGACAGGGAATCCCCACACTGAAGCTTTCTTT.

This chain connects TRBV6-6 to TRBJ1-1; D uncertain. Germline loops: CDR1 MNHNY, CDR2 SVGAGI (reference sequence). The V end lost 2 bases, the J end lost 3 bases, and 7 bases lay between the germline ends. The CDR3 length is 13 residues. The CDR3 is CASSYVADTEAFF. CDR3 DNA: TGTGCCAGCAGTTACGTGGCGGACACTGAAGCTTTCTTT.

The CDR3 nucleotides are TGTGCCAGCAGCATCGCCAGGGGATATGGCTACACCTTC. Its translation is CASSIARGYGYTF. The chain is built from TRBV21-1 and TRBJ1-2; TRBD1 is the table's D call, not checked against the DNA. TRBV21-1 is noted as a pseudogene. There are 13 residues in the CDR3.

This clone was counted only a few times. The J gene is TRBJ2-3, the V gene TRBV7-2, with TRBD2 matching 13 bases. This CDR3 comprises 15 residues. V was pared by 5 bases and J by 4 bases, with 3 bases of the junction left unmatched. Germline lookup yields CDR1 SGHTA and CDR2 FQGNSA. The CDR3 DNA sequence: TGTGCCAGCAGCCGACTAGCGGGAGGTGCAGATACGCAGTATTTT. Translated, it gives CASSRLAGGADTQYF.

There are a few counts of this clone. The chain has TRBV15 and TRBJ1-5; 9 bases agree with TRBD1. With 8 bases clipped from V and 0 bases from J, the junction kept 5 bases outside the gene matches. CDR1 is LNHNV and CDR2 is YYDKDF in the germline V gene (reference sequence). The CDR3 runs 15 residues. The CDR3 nucleotides are TGTGCCACCGGGACAGGGATCCTTAGCAATCAGCCCCAGCATTTT. This codes for CATGTGILSNQPQHF. Drawing the rest from reference TRBV15 and TRBJ1-5, the complete variable domain is DAMVIQNPRYQVTQFGKPVTLSCSQTLNHNVMYWYQQKSSQAPKLLFHYYDKDFNNEADTPDNFQSRRPNTSFCFLDIRSPGLGDTAMYLCATGTGILSNQPQHFGDGTRLSIL.

V and J are TRBV6-6 and TRBJ1-5, with D possibly matching TRBD1 (5 bases). There are 15 residues in the CDR3. Trimming took 6 bases from V and 0 from J, leaving 12 bases between them. Germline CDR1 and CDR2: MNHNY and SVGAGI (reference sequence). CDR3 sequence: CASSRQQNSNQPQHF. CDR3 sequence (DNA): TGTGCCAGCAGCCGACAGCAGAATAGCAATCAGCCCCAGCATTTT.

This clone was seen a few times. The chain employs TRBV7-9 and TRBJ1-2; maybe TRBD1 (6 bases). There are 13 residues in the CDR3. Germline V gene lookup returns CDR1 SEHNR and CDR2 FQNEAQ (reference sequence). Trimming stripped 6 bases from V and 4 bases from J, with 12 bases between. The CDR3 is CASREQGGYGYTF. Written as DNA, the CDR3 is TGTGCCAGCAGGGAACAGGGTGGCTATGGCTACACCTTC.

This clone was detected only a few times. The rearrangement uses TRBV9 and TRBJ2-7; 8 bases agree with TRBD2. V gave up 1 base and J gave up 5 bases; unmatched junction bases: 11. This CDR3 is built from 16 residues. Germline lookup yields CDR1 SGDLS and CDR2 YYNGEE. The CDR3 coding sequence is TGTGCCAGCAGCGTAACCCCCGGGAGGGATGAACACGAGCAGTACTTC. Its translation: CASSVTPGRDEHEQYF.

The chain joins TRBV30 to TRBJ1-5, with 7 nucleotides matching TRBD1. Germline assignment: CDR1 GTSNPN and CDR2 SVGIG (reference sequence). The CDR3 spans 12 residues. Germline trimming cut 5 bases from V and 6 bases from J; bases unmatched to any gene: 4. The CDR3 bases are TGTGCCTGGGGGGCAGGGGGTCAGCCCCAGCATTTT. Protein product: CAWGAGGQPQHF.

Remarks on this clone: The same CDR3 is also encoded by other DNA sequences in this sample. The V call is TRBV7-9, the J call TRBJ2-5, with a tentative D call TRBD1 (5 bases). The V gene's germline CDR1 is SEHNR and CDR2 FQNEAQ (reference sequence). The CDR3 contains 14 residues. Trimming removed 1 base from V and 2 bases from J, with 8 bases in between. CDR3 loop: CASSLVSGQETQYF. CDR3 DNA: TGTGCCAGCAGCTTAGTTTCAGGGCAAGAGACCCAGTACTTC.

V and J are TRBV28 and TRBJ2-1; 8 bases align to TRBD1. The germline V gene encodes CDR1 MDHEN and CDR2 SYDVKM. V was clipped by 5 bases and J by 4 bases; unmatched bases: 10. This CDR3 region has 16 residues. CDR3: CASSLVDRGRYNEQFF. CDR3 DNA: TGTGCCAGCAGTCTTGTTGACAGGGGAAGATACAATGAGCAGTTCTTC. The variable domain in full, completed from reference TRBV28 and TRBJ2-1, reads DVKVTQSSRYLVKRTGEKVFLECVQDMDHENMFWYRQDPGLGLRLIYFSYDVKMKEKGDIPEGYSVSREKKERFSLILESASTNQTSMYLCASSLVDRGRYNEQFFGPGTRLTVL.

The chain joins TRBV5-4 to TRBJ2-1; TRBD1 is a possible D gene (6 bases). CDR1 and CDR2 (germline): SGHNT, YYREEE (reference sequence). V lost 4 bases, J lost 4 bases, and 18 bases lay in between. The CDR3 totals 16 residues. This chain's CDR3 is CASSQAVGTKYNEQFF. Here the CDR3 DNA reads TGTGCCAGCAGCCAGGCTGTCGGGACAAAATACAATGAGCAGTTCTTC.

The V gene is TRBV7-2, the J gene TRBJ1-4; 7 positions agree with TRBD1. Germline V lookup: CDR1 SGHTA, CDR2 FQGNSA. The CDR3 has 14 residues. J gave up 8 bases and V 1 base, and 4 bases lay outside the gene matches. CDR3 loop: CASSLGGDREKLFF. Written as DNA, the CDR3 is TGTGCCAGCAGCTTAGGAGGGGACAGAGAAAAACTGTTTTTT.

The J gene is TRBJ2-6, the V gene TRBV19; D gene ambiguous. Trimming took off 8 bases at V and 0 bases at J, with 8 bases between the two ends. The CDR3 runs to 14 residues. The germline gives CDR1 LNHDA, CDR2 SQIVND (reference sequence). The DNA for the CDR3 is TGTGCCAGTGAGGATTACTCTGGGGCCAACGTCCTGACTTTC. It codes for CASEDYSGANVLTF.

Only a few counts were recorded for this clone. The J gene is TRBJ2-2, the V gene TRBV5-1; a weak D match, TRBD2 (7 bases). The length of the CDR3 is 14 residues. The V and J ends lost 4 bases and 6 bases respectively, with 13 bases between them. Germline loops: CDR1 SGHRS, CDR2 YFSETQ. The CDR3 bases are TGCGCCAGCAGCCCTCGGGGGGCCCCCGGGGAGCTGTTTTTT. It is translated as CASSPRGAPGELFF.

This clone was counted between two and nine times. This chain joins TRBV29-1 and TRBJ2-5, with D uncertain. The V and J ends lost 2 bases and 4 bases respectively, with 14 bases between them. The CDR3 covers 14 residues. The V gene's germline CDR1 is SQVTM and CDR2 ANQGSEA. The chain's CDR3 is CSVEKVAPGETQYF. DNA of the CDR3: TGCAGCGTTGAAAAGGTGGCGCCGGGAGAGACCCAGTACTTC.

The gene calls are TRBV4-2 and TRBJ2-3; 11 bases match TRBD2. Germline V lookup: CDR1 LGHNA, CDR2 YNFKEQ. There are 17 residues in the CDR3. V trimming: 1 base; J trimming: 3 bases; junction bases outside the gene matches: 6. The CDR3 nucleotides read TGTGCCAGCAGCCAAGGATCGGTAGCGGGAGGGACAGATACGCAGTATTTT. Translation: CASSQGSVAGGTDTQYF.

The V gene is TRBV18, the J gene TRBJ2-5; 9 nucleotides line up with TRBD2. The germline V gene encodes CDR1 KGHSH and CDR2 LQKENI. The V segment lost 0 bases and the J segment 1 base; nucleotides outside the gene matches: 3. The CDR3 has 16 residues. In DNA, the CDR3 is TGTGCCAGCTCACCACCGAGACTAGCGGTCCAAGAGACCCAGTACTTC. This encodes CASSPPRLAVQETQYF.

This clone was counted only a few times. The V call is TRBV2, the J call TRBJ2-4, with 14 positions matching TRBD2. The trim removed 5 bases at V and 8 bases at J, leaving 11 bases unmatched. The germline V gene encodes CDR1 SNHLY and CDR2 FYNNEI. This CDR3 spans 17 amino acids. In DNA, the CDR3 is TGTGCCAGCAGTCCAACCAGGACTAGCGGGAGGCAGGACATTCAGTACTTC. Protein sequence: CASSPTRTSGRQDIQYF.

The table lists this clone with a few counts. The chain uses TRBV7-3 and TRBJ2-1; 8 bases map to TRBD2. The CDR3 consists of 15 residues. V trimming: 5 bases; J trimming: 8 bases; junction bases outside the gene matches: 11. CDR1 is SGHTA and CDR2 is FQGTGA in the germline V gene. CDR3 sequence reads: CASSTSAGEFDEQFF. The CDR3 DNA sequence: TGTGCCAGCAGCACTTCAGCGGGAGAGTTCGATGAGCAGTTCTTC.

Concerning this clone: Other DNA sequences in the sample encode the same CDR3. The rearrangement uses TRBV5-1 and TRBJ2-5; 12 positions agree with TRBD2. The V and J ends lost 4 bases and 2 bases, in that order; junction bases with no gene match: 3. Germline V gene sequence: CDR1 SGHRS, CDR2 YFSETQ. This CDR3 is built from 15 residues. CDR3 DNA sequence: TGCGCCAGCAGCCTAGGGACTAGCGGGCAAGAGACCCAGTACTTC. It encodes CASSLGTSGQETQYF.

The V and J genes are TRBV29-1 and TRBJ2-4, with no clear D. The CDR3 extends over 15 amino acids. Between the trimmed V and J ends, which lost 4 bases and 9 bases, there was a span of 22 bases. The germline gives CDR1 SQVTM, CDR2 ANQGSEA. CDR3 DNA: TGCAGCGTTGTGGTGAGAGCCACACACAGAGCCATTCAGTACTTC. This encodes CSVVVRATHRAIQYF.

This clone was seen only a few times. The chain recombines TRBV14 with TRBJ1-4; D gene ambiguous. Trimming removed 4 bases from V and 6 bases from J, with 6 bases in between. The germline V gene has CDR1 SGHDN and CDR2 FVKESK. The CDR3 has 12 amino acids. In DNA form, the CDR3 reads TGTGCCAGCAGCCGGAGAGATGAAAAACTGTTTTTT. Translated, it gives CASSRRDEKLFF.